A single sample gave rise to the 30 T cell receptor beta chains below, sequenced in a study of T cell responses to AZD1222 COVID-19 vaccine (dated by TCRdb to about 2021). According to the study, the label for this sample's time point signals: about 28 days (+/-7) after the second vaccine dose. In the paper's terms, the treatment or condition label means: meningococcal conjugate vaccine given as trial control. Library construction relied on the immunoSEQ multiplex PCR assay. This is the immuneACCESS table as TCRdb keeps it, with only in-frame sequences that have V and J called. A part of the clones is gone; compared with another copy, unresolved V genes explain less than half, and the rest is unexplained. This sample holds approximately 100,000 clones; 86% were observed only once. Approximately 3% of the sample is in the top ten clones. This specimen was peripheral blood, taken 28 days after the second dose of the MenACWY control vaccine. These receptors all come from an adult who received the MenACWY meningococcal vaccine as a control.

This clone was detected a few times. V gene TRBV29-1 combines with J gene TRBJ2-3; 8 bases are a match to TRBD2. Germline lookup yields CDR1 SQVTM and CDR2 ANQGSEA. V gave up 4 bases and J gave up 2 bases; unmatched junction bases: 11. The CDR3 sequence is 16 residues long. The CDR3 coding sequence is TGCAGCGTTGCGCAGCCGGGAGCGGGGGTCACAGATACGCAGTATTTT. It is translated as CSVAQPGAGVTDTQYF.

This clone was counted between two and nine times. The rearrangement uses TRBV7-8 and TRBJ1-2, with 9 bases fitting TRBD1. Germline assignment: CDR1 SGHVS and CDR2 FQNEAQ. The CDR3 contains 14 residues. V was clipped by 0 bases and J by 10 bases; unmatched bases: 6. CDR3 loop: CASSLALLQGAYTF. The CDR3 region has the DNA TGTGCCAGCAGCTTAGCACTTCTACAGGGGGCCTACACCTTC.

In its sample, this clone was seen once. V gene TRBV5-1 combines with J gene TRBJ1-2; D unresolved. Germline V gene lookup returns CDR1 SGHRS and CDR2 YFSETQ. The CDR3 extends over 15 amino acids. V was clipped by 4 bases and J by 7 bases, with 20 bases between them. Written as DNA, the CDR3 is TGCGCCAGCAGCGTAGGTGGAGGTTTCGAGAGTGGCTACACCTTC. Its protein is CASSVGGGFESGYTF.

About this clone: Sequence at one end of the junction differs from germline and may be a read error. The chain couples TRBV7-7 to TRBJ2-5; TRBD1 matches 7 bases. Germline assignment: CDR1 SSHAT and CDR2 FNYEAQ (reference sequence). CDR3 size: 17 residues. This CDR3 reads CASSLQGSAGGQETQYF. The DNA of the CDR3 is TGTGCTAGCAGCTTACAAGGCTCGGCAGGGGGCCAAGAGACCCAGTACTTC.

The rearrangement joins TRBV4-3 to TRBJ1-4; 10 nucleotides line up with TRBD1. V gave up 0 bases and J gave up 8 bases; unmatched junction bases: 6. The CDR3 sequence is 16 residues long. Germline V gene sequence: CDR1 LGHNA, CDR2 YSLEER. The CDR3 DNA is TGCGCCAGCAGCCAAGAGAGGGGACAGGGGTTCGAAAAACTGTTTTTT. This codes for CASSQERGQGFEKLFF.

The genes are TRBV18 and TRBJ2-7; TRBD1 matches 8 bases. V was pared by 2 bases and J by 2 bases, with 5 bases of the junction left unmatched. Per germline, CDR1 KGHSH and CDR2 LQKENI. CDR3 length: 15 residues. This chain's CDR3 is CASSPTDRVTYEQYF. CDR3 bases: TGTGCCAGCTCACCAACGGACAGGGTAACCTACGAGCAGTACTTC.

This chain links TRBV7-2 with TRBJ2-2; 8 positions match TRBD2. After removal of 5 bases from V and 4 bases from J, the junction contained 15 bases not matched to a gene. In germline, CDR1 is SGHTA, CDR2 FQGNSA. The CDR3 loop spans 18 amino acids. CDR3 loop: CASSRYLPGLVRTGELFF. CDR3 DNA sequence: TGTGCCAGCAGCCGTTATTTACCGGGACTAGTTCGCACCGGGGAGCTGTTTTTT.

The V and J genes are TRBV5-1 and TRBJ1-1; no definite D call. Germline V gene lookup returns CDR1 SGHRS and CDR2 YFSETQ. V shed 4 bases and J shed 0 bases, with 13 bases lying between them. CDR3 size: 15 residues. Here the CDR3 DNA reads TGCGCCAGCAGCCCCTTCCCCGAAATGAACACTGAAGCTTTCTTT. Translated, it gives CASSPFPEMNTEAFF.

The chain combines TRBV18 with TRBJ1-6; no clear D. V was trimmed by 0 bases and J by 9 bases, leaving 9 bases between them. CDR3 length: 14 amino acids. Germline V CDR1 and CDR2: KGHSH, LQKENI. This CDR3 is CASSPPLYGSPLHF. The CDR3 region has the DNA TGTGCCAGCTCACCACCATTATATGGTTCACCCCTCCACTTT.

The chain carries TRBV6-5 and TRBJ2-3; 10 bases map to TRBD2. The CDR3 runs to 15 residues. Germline V gene lookup returns CDR1 MNHEY and CDR2 SVGAGI. V shed 0 bases and J 4 bases; nucleotides not matched to a gene: 1. The CDR3 DNA reads as TGTGCCAGCAGTTACTCAGGGACTAGCGCAGATACGCAGTATTTT. It encodes CASSYSGTSADTQYF.

This clone was seen repeatedly, ten times or more. The chain is built from TRBV14 and TRBJ2-7, with 7 bases aligning to TRBD2. The CDR3 covers 14 residues. The germline gives CDR1 SGHDN, CDR2 FVKESK. With 4 bases clipped from V and 5 bases from J, the junction kept 8 bases outside the gene matches. The CDR3 DNA sequence: TGTGCCAGCAGCCCCGCGGGAGCCAATGACGAGCAGTACTTC. Translating it yields CASSPAGANDEQYF.

V and J are TRBV3-1 (or the pseudogene TRBV3-2) and TRBJ1-6; no reliable D call. V was clipped by 0 bases and J by 9 bases, with 12 bases between them. Germline-derived CDR1 and CDR2 are LGHDT and YNNKEL (reference sequence). The length of the CDR3 is 15 residues. CDR3: CASSQEQGRSSPLHF. The CDR3 nucleotides are TGTGCCAGCAGCCAAGAACAAGGCCGTAGTTCACCCCTCCACTTT.

The rearrangement uses TRBV7-2 and TRBJ1-1; TRBD1 is a possible D gene (5 bases). The germline CDR1 and CDR2 sequences are SGHTA and FQGNSA. V was trimmed by 1 base and J by 10 bases, leaving 19 bases between them. The CDR3 consists of 15 residues. CDR3 nucleotides: TGTGCCAGCAGCTTAGAGGGACTGTTAGGGCGAACAGCTTTCTTT. This sequence encodes CASSLEGLLGRTAFF.

The chain carries TRBV18 and TRBJ1-4; D is undetermined. Germline-derived CDR1 and CDR2 are KGHSH and LQKENI. V was cut by 3 bases and J by 0 bases, with 5 bases left in between. The CDR3 is made up of 14 amino acids. CDR3 in amino acids: CASSPMSTNEKLFF. CDR3 bases: TGTGCCAGCTCACCGATGTCAACTAATGAAAAACTGTTTTTT.

The rearrangement links TRBV10-3 to TRBJ2-2; TRBD1 is a possible D gene (6 bases). CDR1 and CDR2 from the germline V gene are ENHRY and SYGVKD. Trimming removed 8 bases at V and 0 bases at J, with 13 bases between. The length of the CDR3 is 15 residues. In nucleotides, the CDR3 is TGTGCCATCGGGGACACCACTACGAACACCGGGGAGCTGTTTTTT. Protein product: CAIGDTTTNTGELFF.

This clone was recorded only once. The rearrangement joins TRBV6-5 to TRBJ2-2, with TRBD1 identical over 11 bases. This CDR3 region has 15 residues. V lost 6 bases and J lost 6; bases outside the gene matches: 6. The germline gives CDR1 MNHEY, CDR2 SVGAGI. CDR3 coding DNA: TGTGCCAGCAGCTCAAGGGGACAGGGGGCCGGGGAGCTGTTTTTT. Encoded protein: CASSSRGQGAGELFF.

The rearrangement links TRBV6-5 to TRBJ1-4; 11 nucleotides align to TRBD1. The germline gives CDR1 MNHEY, CDR2 SVGAGI. The CDR3 loop spans 15 amino acids. V lost 5 bases and J lost 7; bases outside the gene matches: 6. CDR3 residues: CASSPGGTGGEKLFF. For the CDR3, the DNA is TGTGCCAGCAGTCCAGGGGGGACAGGGGGTGAAAAACTGTTTTTT.

V and J are TRBV7-9 and TRBJ1-6; TRBD1 agrees at 7 bases. The CDR3 is 14 amino acids. Looked up from germline, CDR1 is SEHNR and CDR2 is FQNEAQ (reference sequence). J lost 9 bases, V lost 4 bases, and 6 bases had no gene match. Here the CDR3 DNA reads TGTGCCAGCAGCTACGACAGGGAGAGTTCACCCCTCCACTTT. Protein: CASSYDRESSPLHF.

This chain joins TRBV18 and TRBJ1-2, with a tentative D call TRBD1 (5 bases). Germline CDR1 reads KGHSH; CDR2 reads LQKENI. Trimming cost V 2 bases and J 3 bases, with 16 bases left between them. The CDR3 is 16 amino acids. DNA for the CDR3: TGTGCCAGCTCACCATCGTCCGTGGGGCTCGACTATGGCTACACCTTC. Protein: CASSPSSVGLDYGYTF.

This clone has more than one count but fewer than ten. This chain links TRBV4-3 with TRBJ2-2; D is uncertain. CDR1 is LGHNA, CDR2 YSLEER, per germline. Trimming removed 1 base at V and 5 bases at J, with 11 bases between. The length of the CDR3 is 15 residues. CDR3 loop: CASSQVFRDTGELFF. The CDR3 DNA reads TGCGCCAGCAGCCAAGTTTTTCGAGATACCGGGGAGCTGTTTTTT.

The chain uses TRBV5-1 and TRBJ1-2; tentative D call: TRBD1 (5 bases). The germline gives CDR1 SGHRS, CDR2 YFSETQ. Trimming took 5 bases from V and 0 from J, leaving 11 bases between them. The CDR3 totals 14 residues. The CDR3 nucleotides read TGCGCCAGCAGGACAGCCATTGCTAACTATGGCTACACCTTC. Translating gives CASRTAIANYGYTF.

V and J are TRBV5-5 and TRBJ2-1; 13 bases agree with TRBD2. The CDR3 is 16 residues long. Germline values: CDR1 SGHKS, CDR2 YYEKEE (reference sequence). V dropped 5 bases and J dropped 3; count of bases not matched to a gene: 5. This chain's CDR3 is CASSPGLAGDYNEQFF. CDR3 DNA sequence: TGTGCCAGCAGTCCCGGACTAGCGGGGGACTACAATGAGCAGTTCTTC.

Remarks on this clone: In the same sample, other DNA sequences code for this CDR3. The rearrangement uses TRBV4-3 and TRBJ2-7; TRBD2 aligns across 7 bases. The CDR3 has 16 amino acids. Germline CDR1 reads LGHNA; CDR2 reads YSLEER. V trimming: 0 bases; J trimming: 0 bases; junction bases outside the gene matches: 5. CDR3 nucleotide sequence: TGCGCCAGCAGCCAAGATCTGACGGGGGGCTCCTACGAGCAGTACTTC. It specifies CASSQDLTGGSYEQYF.

This sequence joins TRBV10-2 and TRBJ1-3; maybe TRBD1 (5 bases). Germline V gene sequence: CDR1 WSHSY, CDR2 SAAADI. Trimming stripped 3 bases from V and 0 bases from J, with 15 bases between. The CDR3 extends over 17 amino acids. The CDR3 DNA follows: TGCGCCAGCAGTGAAGGGGCCTGGACGTACTCTGGAAACACCATATATTTT. It is translated as CASSEGAWTYSGNTIYF.

The V and J genes are TRBV5-1 and TRBJ1-1; a possible D gene is TRBD1 (5 bases). The CDR3 is 14 residues long. Trimming removed 4 bases from V and 8 bases from J, with 18 bases in between. CDR1 SGHRS and CDR2 YFSETQ come from the germline V gene. DNA of the CDR3: TGCGCCAGCAGCGAGGTTCAGGGAGGCGGCGAAGCTTTCTTT. It yields the protein CASSEVQGGGEAFF.

The chain couples TRBV19 to TRBJ1-5; 7 bases map to TRBD1. The CDR3 is 14 residues long. J gave up 5 bases and V 3 bases, and 4 bases lay outside the gene matches. CDR1 is LNHDA, CDR2 SQIVND, per germline (reference sequence). Written as DNA, the CDR3 is TGTGCCAGTAGTATCTGGCAGGGGGATCAGCCCCAGCATTTT. This translates into CASSIWQGDQPQHF.

The gene calls are TRBV10-3 and TRBJ1-1, with unresolved D. Trimming stripped 0 bases from V and 5 bases from J, with 7 bases between. The CDR3 runs to 13 residues. CDR1 is ENHRY, CDR2 SYGVKD, per germline. CDR3 region: CAISESVGTEAFF. CDR3 sequence (DNA): TGTGCCATCAGTGAGTCGGTGGGTACTGAAGCTTTCTTT.

This clone came up once. This chain connects TRBV5-5 to TRBJ1-2; 9 bases are shared with TRBD1. Trimming took 4 bases from V and 4 from J; bases not matched to a gene: 14. Germline CDR1 and CDR2: SGHKS and YYEKEE (reference sequence). The CDR3 is 17 amino acids. For the CDR3, the DNA is TGTGCCAGCAGCGAACTACCGGGACAGGGATTTTTCTATGGCTACACCTTC. The encoded protein is CASSELPGQGFFYGYTF.

V and J are TRBV5-6 and TRBJ1-4; TRBD1 is a possible D gene (5 bases). V lost 3 bases to trimming and J lost 8 bases, with 17 bases between them. This CDR3 region has 15 residues. Germline assignment: CDR1 SGHDT and CDR2 YYEEEE. The CDR3 DNA reads TGTGCCAGCAGCTCGGTCGGACATTTTGACGAAAAACTGTTTTTT. Its protein product is CASSSVGHFDEKLFF.

CDR3 bases: TGTGCCAGCAGTGACCGGGACCGCGGAGTCTACGAGCAGTACTTC. It codes for CASSDRDRGVYEQYF. The chain has TRBV25-1 and TRBJ2-7; D may match TRBD1 or TRBD2 (5 bases each). Trimming shortened V by 3 bases and J by 3 bases, and 15 bases separated the two germline ends. This CDR3 has 15 amino acids. CDR1 MGHDK and CDR2 SYGVNS come from the germline V gene.